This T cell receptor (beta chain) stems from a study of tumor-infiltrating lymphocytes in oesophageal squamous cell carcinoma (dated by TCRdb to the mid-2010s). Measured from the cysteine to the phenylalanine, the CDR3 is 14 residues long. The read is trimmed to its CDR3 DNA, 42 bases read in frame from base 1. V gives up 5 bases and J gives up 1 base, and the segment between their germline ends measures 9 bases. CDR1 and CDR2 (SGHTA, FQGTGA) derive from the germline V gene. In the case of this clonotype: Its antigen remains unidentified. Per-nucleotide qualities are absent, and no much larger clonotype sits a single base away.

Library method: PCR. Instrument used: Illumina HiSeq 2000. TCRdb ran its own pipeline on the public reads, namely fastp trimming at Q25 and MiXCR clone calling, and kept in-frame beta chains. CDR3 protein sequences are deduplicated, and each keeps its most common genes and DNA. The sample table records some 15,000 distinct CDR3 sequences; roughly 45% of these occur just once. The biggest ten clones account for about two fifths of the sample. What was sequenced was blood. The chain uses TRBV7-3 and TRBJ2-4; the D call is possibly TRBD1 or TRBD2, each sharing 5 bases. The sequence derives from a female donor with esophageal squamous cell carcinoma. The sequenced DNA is TGTGCCAGCAGCCACGAGGGGGCCAAAAACATTCAGTACTTC. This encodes CASSHEGAKNIQYF.